These 5 T cell receptor beta chains were sequenced from one sample in a study of blood T cell repertoires in COVID-19. Measured with immunoSEQ multiplex PCR; TCRdb has only the in-frame clones, and not every one. This table holds 250,000 to 300,000 clones, approximately 86% found once. Input material: peripheral blood. The receptor set was obtained from a man aged 30-40 years with active or convalescent COVID-19.

The chain combines TRBV7-2 with TRBJ2-2; a possible D gene is TRBD2 (7 bases). From germline, CDR1 is SGHTA and CDR2 FQGNSA. This CDR3 region has 16 residues. V lost 5 bases and J lost 4, with 17 bases in between. The DNA for the CDR3 is TGTGCCAGCAGCGCAAGGCGGGGGCCGGGCACCGGGGAGCTGTTTTTT. It encodes CASSARRGPGTGELFF.

The rearrangement uses TRBV27 and TRBJ2-6, with 10 bases lining up with TRBD1. CDR1 is MNHEY and CDR2 is SMNVEV in the germline V gene (reference sequence). V dropped 2 bases and J dropped 1; count of bases not matched to a gene: 11. This CDR3 has 20 amino acids. The CDR3 loop reads CASSLGTGEIVGSGANVLTF. The CDR3, as DNA: TGTGCCAGCAGTTTAGGGACAGGGGAAATTGTAGGTTCTGGGGCCAACGTCCTGACTTTC.

This chain joins TRBV3-1 (or the pseudogene TRBV3-2) and TRBJ1-2; D is unclear. From germline, CDR1 is LGHDT and CDR2 YNNKEL (reference sequence). V shed 0 bases and J shed 2 bases, with 10 bases lying between them. The CDR3 extends over 15 amino acids. CDR3 sequence: CASSQDPGGNYGYTF. The DNA of the CDR3 is TGTGCCAGCAGCCAAGATCCGGGTGGAAACTATGGCTACACCTTC.

This clone was recorded a few times. The sample has other DNA sequences that encode this CDR3 too. The rearrangement uses TRBV5-1 and TRBJ2-7; maybe TRBD2 (6 bases). Germline CDR1 reads SGHRS; CDR2 reads YFSETQ. CDR3 length: 14 amino acids. Between the trimmed V and J ends, which lost 0 bases and 3 bases, there was a span of 10 bases. CDR3 DNA: TGCGCCAGCAGCTTGGTCGGGGGTGGCTACGAGCAGTACTTC. Encoded protein: CASSLVGGGYEQYF.

The V call is TRBV6-4, the J call TRBJ2-5, with D perhaps TRBD2 (5 bases). Germline CDR1 reads MRHNA; CDR2 reads SNTAGT. CDR3 length equals 13 residues. V lost 4 bases, J lost 4 bases, and 10 bases lay in between. The CDR3: CASSARRPETQYF. Written as DNA, the CDR3 is TGTGCCAGCAGTGCCAGGAGGCCAGAGACCCAGTACTTC.